This T cell receptor beta chain was sequenced during a study of shared clonotypes between healthy human individuals (TCRdb year 2020). Context from the whole study: A couple of women and a few men aged 18 to 49 years were included in the cohort. For each donor, CD4 naive and CD4 memory were each given three plates, CD8 naive was given two plates, and CD8 memory was given one plate. To estimate repertoire size and how much clonotypes are shared between individuals, the study performed deep sequencing of blood TCR repertoires from a handful of healthy adults. To increase sequencing depth and limit assay-specific biases, different laboratories used diverse techniques to prepare libraries and sequence TCR repertoires. Leukapheresis yielded between about 0.94 and 10 billion PBMCs per donor.

TCR CDR3 regions were amplified from genomic DNA by multiplex PCR using the deep immunoSEQ assay. Genomic DNA extracted from each cell subset was distributed evenly over all wells of several immunoSEQ 96-well plates, and each plate served as one replicate. For sorted subsets, about 0.2 ug genomic DNA, equal to about 30,000 T cell genomes, was loaded into each replicate PCR. The purified libraries were quantified using a Qubit 3.0 fluorometer, sized with a Bioanalyzer 2100, and then quantified again using the KAPA Library Quantification kit. Every immunoSEQ 96-well plate was sequenced on a dedicated single-read 150-cycle Illumina NextSeq 550 flow cell. On the authors' methods: Because the immunoSEQ output held only junctional sequences and lacked quality scores, the filtering could not match the filtering applied to full-length reads. To assign V/J genes and CDR3, sequences were annotated against IMGT germline references using PyIR, a Python wrapper for IgBLAST v1.9. Reads were filtered out if the reads had weak V/J assignments (E-value above 1e-6), no CDR3, stop codons, out-of-frame junctions, or ambiguous translated residues. V3J clonotypes were defined as sequences sharing the same inferred V gene, J gene, and CDR3 amino acid sequence. To compute the percentage overlap between repertoires, the number of shared unique clonotypes was divided by the size of the smaller repertoire. RTK rarefaction, the Chao1 estimator, and Recon v2.1 estimates of unobserved clonotypes were used to assess repertoire richness. For all TCRbeta clonotypes obtained by the gDNA method from a handful of donors, generation probabilities were computed with OLGA. In its TCRdb copy, this immuneACCESS table keeps in-frame sequences only and misses some clones. Where compared with another copy, unresolved V genes explain less than half of these, and the others have no known cause. That table supplies the V and J calls and clone size; D and trimming were determined from the DNA. The sample table records around 2.5 million clones; 80% to 95% of these occur just once. The top ten hold 0.35% to 0.45% of the sample.

Donors were healthy HIV-negative adults with no recently reported acute infections or vaccinations. Every donor was a Caucasian adult residing in Nashville, Tennessee, USA. CD4+ T cells were enriched by magnetic negative selection; naive cells were then positively selected on CD45RA, and the negative fraction formed the memory subset. Blood was obtained by leukapheresis, after which PBMCs were separated by Ficoll-Histopaque density gradient centrifugation and cryopreserved in liquid nitrogen vapor phase. Analytical flow cytometry was used to check the purity and quantity of each magnetically sorted T cell population. Genomic DNA was isolated from each sorted fraction and quantified by UV absorbance on a Nanodrop 2000c. In regard to this clone: Which antigen it targets is not known. No quality values exist for individual bases; no much larger clone is one base distant.

Study-wide conclusions, independent of this receptor: Sampling was limited to blood, and TCR repertoires in tissue likely differ from TCR repertoires in blood. The small number of donors limited the genetic and exposure-history diversity represented. Naive subsets generally had larger estimated clonotype richness than memory subsets did. Higher generation probabilities were observed for clonotypes shared by all four sorted-subset donors than for non-shared clonotypes. Incomplete sequencing was indicated by rarefaction of sorted-subset datasets, despite the large sequencing depth. Across a handful of donors, approximately 5% of naive CD4, over 3% of naive CD8, 2% to 2.5% of memory CD4, and approximately 0.4% of memory CD8 clonotypes were shared. Pairwise subsampling indicated that sequencing depth was expected to affect the degree of clonotype sharing among donors.

Via the germline V gene, CDR1 is MDHEN and CDR2 SYDVKM. V drops 4 bases and J drops 8 bases, leaving 11 bases in between. Measured from the cysteine to the phenylalanine, the CDR3 is 13 residues long. Left in the record is the CDR3 DNA by itself, 39 bases read in frame from the first base. The chain joins TRBV28 to TRBJ2-2; TRBD1 is possibly the D segment (6 matching bases). This clonotype originated in a man younger than 30 in good health. Some clones in this sample may be carry-over from other donors' samples. The sequenced material came from naive CD4+ T cells from PBMCs. The cell subset or site tag for this specimen amounts to: CD45RA+ positively selected. The nucleotides read TGTGCCAGCAGTTCAACCGGGACAGGGGAGCTGTTTTTT. Its protein reads: CASSSTGTGELFF.